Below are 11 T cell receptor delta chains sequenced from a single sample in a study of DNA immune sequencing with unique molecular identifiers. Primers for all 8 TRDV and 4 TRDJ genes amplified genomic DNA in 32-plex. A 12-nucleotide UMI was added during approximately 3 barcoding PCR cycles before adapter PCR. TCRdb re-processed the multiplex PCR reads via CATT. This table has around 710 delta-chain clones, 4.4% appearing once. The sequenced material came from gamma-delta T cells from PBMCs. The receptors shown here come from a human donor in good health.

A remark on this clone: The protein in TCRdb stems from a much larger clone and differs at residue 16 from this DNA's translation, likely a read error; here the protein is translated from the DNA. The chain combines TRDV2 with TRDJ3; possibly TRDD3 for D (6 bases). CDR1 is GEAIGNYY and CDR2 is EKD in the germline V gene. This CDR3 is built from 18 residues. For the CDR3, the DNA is TGTGCCTGTGACACGGCTGGGGCCACCTCCTGGGACACCCGACAGACGTTTTTC. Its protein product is CACDTAGATSWDTRQTFF.

CDR3 bases: TGTGCCTGTGACACCCTCCGTACTTTAAATTTAGAAGTCTACACCGATAAACTCATCTTT. Translating gives CACDTLRTLNLEVYTDKLIF. This rearrangement joins TRDV2 to TRDJ1; D ambiguous. Per the germline V gene, CDR1 is GEAIGNYY and CDR2 is EKD. The CDR3 runs to 20 residues. V lost 0 bases and J 0 bases, leaving 25 bases between the germline ends.

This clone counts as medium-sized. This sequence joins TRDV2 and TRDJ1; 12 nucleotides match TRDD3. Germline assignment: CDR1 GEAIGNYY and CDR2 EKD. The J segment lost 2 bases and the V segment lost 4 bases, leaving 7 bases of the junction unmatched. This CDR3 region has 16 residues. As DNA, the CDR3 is TGTGCCTGTGAAGGACTGGGGGATACAAGGACCGATAAACTCATCTTT. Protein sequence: CACEGLGDTRTDKLIF.

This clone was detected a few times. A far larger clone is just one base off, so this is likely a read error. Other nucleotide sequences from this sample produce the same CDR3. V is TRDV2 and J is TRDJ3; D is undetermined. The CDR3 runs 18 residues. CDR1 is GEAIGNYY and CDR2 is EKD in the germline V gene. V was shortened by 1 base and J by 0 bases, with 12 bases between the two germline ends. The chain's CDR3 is CACDTAGATSWDTRQMFF. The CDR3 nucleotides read TGTGCCTGTGACACGGCTGGCGCCACCTCCTGGGACACCCGACAGATGTTTTTC.

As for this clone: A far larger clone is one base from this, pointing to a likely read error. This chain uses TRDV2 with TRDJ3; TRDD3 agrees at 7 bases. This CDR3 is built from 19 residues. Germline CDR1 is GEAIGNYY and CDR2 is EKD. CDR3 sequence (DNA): TGTGCCTGTGACACCGCTGGGGGCTATAACTCCTCGGACACCCGACAGATGTTTTTC. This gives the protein CACDTAGGYNSSDTRQMFF.

DNA of the CDR3: TGTGCCTGTGACCCCTTGTACTCGGGGTACACCGATAAACTCATCTTT. Encoded protein: CACDPLYSGYTDKLIF. The J gene is TRDJ1, the V gene TRDV2; D not certain. Germline V gene lookup returns CDR1 GEAIGNYY and CDR2 EKD. This CDR3 spans 16 amino acids. The germline V and J ends were trimmed by 3 bases and 0 bases, with 16 bases remaining between them.

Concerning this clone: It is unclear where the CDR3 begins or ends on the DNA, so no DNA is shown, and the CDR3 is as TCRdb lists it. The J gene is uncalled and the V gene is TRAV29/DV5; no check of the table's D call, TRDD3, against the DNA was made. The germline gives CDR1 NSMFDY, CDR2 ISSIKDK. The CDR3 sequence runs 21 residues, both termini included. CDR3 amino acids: CSVLLCSKPLPGGSATDKLIF.

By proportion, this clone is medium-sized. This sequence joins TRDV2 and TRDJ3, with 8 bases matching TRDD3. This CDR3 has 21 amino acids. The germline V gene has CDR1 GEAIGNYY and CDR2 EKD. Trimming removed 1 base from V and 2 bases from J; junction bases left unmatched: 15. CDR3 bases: TGTGCCTGTGACACAGGATATCTTACCCTGGGGGACACCTGGGACACCCGACAGATGTTTTTC. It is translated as CACDTGYLTLGDTWDTRQMFF.

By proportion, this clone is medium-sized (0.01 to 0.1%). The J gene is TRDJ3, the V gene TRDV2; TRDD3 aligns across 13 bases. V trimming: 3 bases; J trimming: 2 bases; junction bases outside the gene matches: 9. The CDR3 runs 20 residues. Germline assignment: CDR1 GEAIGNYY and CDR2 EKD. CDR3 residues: CACDPVLGDTPPWDTRQMFF. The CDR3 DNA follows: TGTGCCTGTGACCCCGTACTGGGGGATACGCCCCCCTGGGACACCCGACAGATGTTTTTC.

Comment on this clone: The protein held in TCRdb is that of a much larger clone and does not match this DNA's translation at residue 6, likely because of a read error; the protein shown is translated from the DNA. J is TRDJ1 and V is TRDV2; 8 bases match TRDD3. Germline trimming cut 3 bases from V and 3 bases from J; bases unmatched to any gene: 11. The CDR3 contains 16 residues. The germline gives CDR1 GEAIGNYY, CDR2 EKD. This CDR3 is CACDVQGDKASDKLIF. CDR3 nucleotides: TGTGCCTGTGACGTACAGGGGGATAAGGCGTCCGATAAACTCATCTTT.

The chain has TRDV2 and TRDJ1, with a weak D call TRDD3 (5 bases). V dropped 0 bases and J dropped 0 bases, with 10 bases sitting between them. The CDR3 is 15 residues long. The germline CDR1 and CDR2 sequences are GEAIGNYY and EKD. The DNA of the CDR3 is TGTGCCTGTGACACCTGGGGAGAGTACACCGATAAACTCATCTTT. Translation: CACDTWGEYTDKLIF.